This T cell receptor beta chain is from a study of cytomegalovirus exposure and HLA in healthy donors. Amplification used 60 Vbeta primers and 13 Jbeta primers. The protocol was immunoSEQ multiplex PCR, while the TCRdb copy is restricted to in-frame clones and leaves out a portion. The repertoire consists of 200,000 or so clones, with less than 90% occurring once and the leading ten covering about 0.25%. This receptor was taken from a boy between 10 and 17 years old in good health and CMV-seronegative. The sample was PBMCs.

The CDR3 DNA reads as TGCGCCAGCAGCTTGGGACAGACTAGCACAGATACGCAGTATTTT. As protein: CASSLGQTSTDTQYF. J is TRBJ2-3 and V is TRBV5-1, with D possibly TRBD1 on 5 matching bases. Germline V gene sequence: CDR1 SGHRS, CDR2 YFSETQ. This CDR3 is built from 15 residues. Trimming took off 0 bases at V and 0 bases at J, with 8 bases between the two ends.